Each of the 30 T cell receptor beta chains below was sequenced from the same sample in a study of OX40 agonist ivuxolimab in advanced cancers. The library was produced with the immunoSEQ multiplex PCR assay. TCRdb stores this immuneACCESS table with in-frame sequences only. Part of the clones is absent; in the studies checked, under half of the shortfall reflects unresolved V genes, and no reason is known for the rest. This sample gives about 68,000 clones in total; about 90% of them show up just once. Of the sample, more than 4.5% falls within the top ten clones. Here the sequenced sample was CD4+ or CD8+ T cells sorted from blood, taken in a trial of the OX40 agonist ivuxolimab. These receptors all stem from an adult with an advanced solid tumor such as melanoma, head and neck, liver or kidney cancer.

The CDR3: CASSLLLAGGSNEQYF. In nucleotides, the CDR3 is TGTGCCAGCAGCCTATTACTAGCGGGGGGGAGCAACGAGCAGTACTTC. The chain is built from TRBV27 and TRBJ2-7; 13 bases are shared with TRBD2. The CDR3 runs to 16 residues. The germline gives CDR1 MNHEY, CDR2 SMNVEV (reference sequence). V lost 6 bases, J lost 5 bases, and 10 bases stayed unmatched.

This clone was observed a single time. The chain combines TRBV6-5 with TRBJ1-2; D uncertain. Germline V gene sequence: CDR1 MNHEY, CDR2 SVGAGI. Trimming removed 4 bases from V and 4 bases from J, with 13 bases in between. The CDR3 length is 14 residues. The DNA of the CDR3 is TGTGCCAGCAGTTCGCTCGGAGCGTTCTATGGCTACACCTTC. This gives the protein CASSSLGAFYGYTF.

The chain links TRBV7-2 to TRBJ2-1; D is unclear. The germline V and J ends were trimmed by 1 base and 0 bases, with 4 bases remaining between them. This CDR3 has 14 residues. Per germline, CDR1 SGHTA and CDR2 FQGNSA. The CDR3 region is CASSLGGSYNEQFF. The CDR3 DNA sequence: TGTGCCAGCAGCTTAGGAGGCTCCTACAATGAGCAGTTCTTC.

The chain recombines TRBV13 with TRBJ2-5, with 11 bases matching TRBD1. V lost 5 bases and J lost 4; bases outside the gene matches: 6. The CDR3 spans 15 residues. Germline V gene lookup returns CDR1 PRHDT and CDR2 FYEKMQ (reference sequence). DNA of the CDR3: TGTGCCAGCAGCCGACCGGGACAGGGGGGAGAGACCCAGTACTTC. It specifies CASSRPGQGGETQYF.

The chain has TRBV19 and TRBJ1-3; TRBD1 is a possible D gene (5 bases). Germline V CDR1 and CDR2: LNHDA, SQIVND (reference sequence). The CDR3 consists of 13 residues. Trimming shortened V by 8 bases and J by 3 bases, and 11 bases separated the two germline ends. CDR3 region: CASGVGVGNTIYF. In DNA, the CDR3 is TGTGCCAGTGGGGTGGGGGTTGGAAACACCATATATTTT.

The chain has TRBV11-1 and TRBJ2-7; TRBD1 aligns across 9 bases. Germline V gives CDR1 SGHAT, CDR2 FQDESV (reference sequence). The CDR3 contains 15 residues. Trimming removed 5 bases from V and 3 bases from J; junction bases left unmatched: 8. CDR3 coding DNA: TGTGCCAGCAGCCCCATGCGGGGACAGGGCTACGAGCAGTACTTC. This sequence encodes CASSPMRGQGYEQYF.

J is TRBJ2-7 and V is TRBV29-1, with D possibly matching TRBD2 (5 bases). The CDR3 length is 13 residues. V lost 3 bases, J lost 1 base, and 10 bases lay in between. Germline V gene lookup returns CDR1 SQVTM and CDR2 ANQGSEA. CDR3 sequence reads: CSVDVGDSYEQYF. The CDR3 DNA sequence: TGCAGCGTTGATGTCGGGGATTCCTACGAGCAGTACTTC.

Notes on this clone: Germline and junction disagree at one end, which may indicate a read error. Other nucleotide sequences in the sample specify the same CDR3. The chain links TRBV7-9 to TRBJ2-7; 9 bases agree with TRBD2. The CDR3 consists of 16 residues. CDR1 is SEHNR, CDR2 FQNEAQ, per germline (reference sequence). DNA of the CDR3: TGTGCCAGTAGCTTAGTCGAACTAGCGGGTTCTGGCGAGCAGTACTTC. This sequence encodes CASSLVELAGSGEQYF.

The rearrangement joins TRBV27 to TRBJ2-1, with D maybe TRBD1 (5 bases). The CDR3 is 13 amino acids. Trimming removed 2 bases from V and 5 bases from J, with 7 bases in between. From germline, CDR1 is MNHEY and CDR2 SMNVEV (reference sequence). The CDR3, as DNA: TGTGCCAGCAGTTTAACAGGTAACAATGAGCAGTTCTTC. It specifies CASSLTGNNEQFF.

This chain joins TRBV27 and TRBJ1-2; 7 bases are shared with TRBD1. V lost 4 bases to trimming and J lost 4 bases; unmatched junction nucleotides: 12. The CDR3 extends over 16 amino acids. Germline CDR1 and CDR2: MNHEY and SMNVEV (reference sequence). CDR3 in amino acids: CASSSRPGQAPYGYTF. The CDR3 DNA sequence: TGTGCCAGCAGTTCCCGCCCTGGACAGGCCCCCTATGGCTACACCTTC.

V is TRBV13 and J is TRBJ2-5; 7 bases agree with TRBD1. Per the germline V gene, CDR1 is PRHDT and CDR2 is FYEKMQ (reference sequence). There are 15 residues in the CDR3. Unmatched junction bases numbered 10, after V lost 4 bases and J lost 5 bases. The CDR3 spells CASSSGTVKTETQYF. CDR3 in DNA: TGTGCCAGCAGCTCCGGGACAGTCAAGACGGAGACCCAGTACTTC.

The CDR3 protein is CASGDEVYDYGYTF. In DNA, the CDR3 is TGTGCTAGTGGTGATGAGGTATACGACTATGGCTACACCTTC. The chain employs TRBV12-5 and TRBJ1-2; D remains ambiguous. V shed 5 bases and J shed 3 bases, with 13 bases lying between them. The CDR3 is 14 residues long. Germline V gives CDR1 LGHNT, CDR2 FRNRAP.

This chain links TRBV28 with TRBJ2-5, with D possibly called TRBD1 or TRBD2 (5 bases each). The CDR3 is made up of 13 amino acids. The germline gives CDR1 MDHEN, CDR2 SYDVKM. V lost 5 bases to trimming and J lost 1 base, with 8 bases between them. CDR3 sequence reads: CASSLGVQETQYF. CDR3 bases: TGTGCCAGCAGTCTGGGGGTCCAAGAGACCCAGTACTTC.

The chain couples TRBV14 to TRBJ1-2; D may be TRBD1 (5 bases). CDR1 and CDR2 from the germline V gene are SGHDN and FVKESK. V was cut by 0 bases and J by 4 bases, with 9 bases left in between. This CDR3 is 14 amino acids long. CDR3 in DNA: TGTGCCAGCAGCCAAGAGGAGGGACGCTATGGCTACACCTTC. It specifies CASSQEEGRYGYTF.

The chain carries TRBV7-2 and TRBJ2-3; D remains unclear. V was clipped by 2 bases and J by 6 bases, with 6 bases between them. The CDR3 runs to 12 residues. Looked up from germline, CDR1 is SGHTA and CDR2 is FQGNSA. The CDR3 loop is CASSLIYDTQYF. The CDR3 DNA follows: TGTGCCAGCAGCTTAATTTACGATACGCAGTATTTT.

This clone appeared a few times. The chain combines TRBV11-2 with TRBJ2-1, with D possibly matching TRBD1 (6 bases). V dropped 3 bases and J dropped 8 bases, with 14 bases sitting between them. The CDR3 runs 14 residues. Per the germline V gene, CDR1 is SGHAT and CDR2 is FQNNGV. The CDR3: CASSFYRAQHEQFF. CDR3 DNA sequence: TGTGCCAGCAGCTTTTACAGGGCTCAACATGAGCAGTTCTTC. Full variable domain (rest looked up from reference TRBV11-2 and TRBJ2-1): EAGVAQSPRYKIIEKRQSVAFWCNPISGHATLYWYQQILGQGPKLLIQFQNNGVVDDSQLPKDRFSAERLKGVDSTLKIQPAKLEDSAVYLCASSFYRAQHEQFFGPGTRLTVL.

J is TRBJ2-2 and V is TRBV4-1; D remains unclear. The CDR3 contains 14 residues. Germline loops: CDR1 MGHRA, CDR2 YSYEKL. V gave up 3 bases and J gave up 0 bases, with 5 bases separating them. The CDR3 is CASSQGANTGELFF. The CDR3, as DNA: TGCGCCAGCAGCCAGGGCGCGAACACCGGGGAGCTGTTTTTT.

This clone is a singleton in its sample. This chain connects TRBV12-5 to TRBJ2-5, with D possibly being TRBD2 (6 bases). The CDR3 runs 13 residues. V was shortened by 7 bases and J by 5 bases, with 14 bases between the two germline ends. Per germline, CDR1 LGHNT and CDR2 FRNRAP. DNA of the CDR3: TGTGCTAGTGCCTATACCCGGGGGGAGACCCAGTACTTC. This gives the protein CASAYTRGETQYF. The full variable domain, completed using reference TRBV12-5 and TRBJ2-5, is DARVTQTPRHKVTEMGQEVTMRCQPILGHNTVFWYRQTMMQGLELLAYFRNRAPLDDSGMPKDRFSAEMPDATLATLKIQPSEPRDSAVYFCASAYTRGETQYFGPGTRLLVL.

V gene TRBV28 combines with J gene TRBJ1-5; D is unresolved. V was shortened by 7 bases and J by 5 bases, with 12 bases between the two germline ends. The CDR3 spans 13 residues. Germline V gene data show CDR1 as MDHEN and CDR2 as SYDVKM. CDR3 residues: CASNLPSDQPQHF. CDR3 DNA: TGTGCCAGCAACCTTCCATCGGATCAGCCCCAGCATTTT.

The rearrangement joins TRBV9 to TRBJ2-1; possibly TRBD1 or TRBD2 for D (5 bases each). Germline-derived CDR1 and CDR2 are SGDLS and YYNGEE. CDR3 size: 15 residues. Trimming took off 3 bases at V and 6 bases at J, with 16 bases between the two ends. The CDR3 sequence: CASSAAGTASNEQFF. As DNA, the CDR3 is TGTGCCAGCAGCGCCGCCGGGACGGCGAGCAATGAGCAGTTCTTC.

The V call is TRBV7-8, the J call TRBJ1-1; the D is unclear. This CDR3 has 13 amino acids. Germline V gene data show CDR1 as SGHVS and CDR2 as FQNEAQ. The V and J ends lost 1 base and 0 bases respectively, with 3 bases between them. The CDR3 loop is CASSLVMNTEAFF. The DNA for the CDR3 is TGTGCCAGCAGCTTAGTAATGAACACTGAAGCTTTCTTT.

V usage is TRBV19 and J usage is TRBJ2-7; D is perhaps TRBD1 or TRBD2 (5 bases each). Trimming stripped 3 bases from V and 1 base from J, with 13 bases between. CDR3 length: 15 amino acids. CDR1 is LNHDA and CDR2 is SQIVND in the germline V gene (reference sequence). This CDR3 is CASSIGPGRSYEQYF. In DNA, the CDR3 is TGTGCCAGTAGTATCGGGCCGGGACGGTCCTACGAGCAGTACTTC.

This chain links TRBV15 with TRBJ2-2, with D possibly matching TRBD2 (6 bases). The CDR3 contains 15 residues. Germline V gene lookup returns CDR1 LNHNV and CDR2 YYDKDF (reference sequence). Trimming removed 4 bases from V and 5 bases from J, with 14 bases in between. This CDR3 is CATSIEGGETGELFF. As DNA, the CDR3 is TGTGCCACCAGCATAGAAGGCGGGGAGACCGGGGAGCTGTTTTTT.

The J gene is TRBJ2-7, the V gene TRBV9; 7 bases map to TRBD2. In germline, CDR1 is SGDLS, CDR2 YYNGEE. The length of the CDR3 is 12 residues. J lost 5 bases, V lost 7 bases, and 6 bases had no gene match. CDR3 region: CASSPGGHEQYF. The CDR3 coding sequence is TGTGCCAGCTCCCCGGGGGGACACGAGCAGTACTTC.

The chain employs TRBV6-6 and TRBJ1-4; 7 positions agree with TRBD1. This CDR3 region has 14 residues. J was trimmed by 8 bases and V by 4 bases; bases with no gene match: 7. Per germline, CDR1 MNHNY and CDR2 SVGAGI (reference sequence). For the CDR3, the DNA is TGTGCCAGCAGTTTTTACAGGGGTTACGAAAAACTGTTTTTT. Translated, it gives CASSFYRGYEKLFF.

V is TRBV19 and J is TRBJ1-5, with TRBD1 matching 9 bases. Trimming cost V 5 bases and J 0 bases; bases outside gene matches: 5. Germline V gene lookup returns CDR1 LNHDA and CDR2 SQIVND (reference sequence). This CDR3 comprises 16 residues. The CDR3 loop reads CASSVWTGASNQPQHF. For the CDR3, the DNA is TGTGCCAGTAGTGTATGGACAGGGGCTAGCAATCAGCCCCAGCATTTT. Filled out from reference TRBV19 and TRBJ1-5, the complete variable domain reads DGGITQSPKYLFRKEGQNVTLSCEQNLNHDAMYWYRQDPGQGLRLIYYSQIVNDFQKGDIAEGYSVSREKKESFPLTVTSAQKNPTAFYLCASSVWTGASNQPQHFGDGTRLSIL.

The chain couples TRBV9 to TRBJ1-2, with 7 positions matching TRBD1. The V gene end was trimmed by 3 bases and the J gene end by 0 bases; junction bases not matched to a gene: 2. Germline values: CDR1 SGDLS, CDR2 YYNGEE. CDR3 length: 14 residues. The CDR3 sequence is CASSGTGANYGYTF. CDR3 nucleotide sequence: TGTGCCAGCAGCGGGACAGGAGCTAACTATGGCTACACCTTC.

This rearrangement joins TRBV29-1 to TRBJ1-2; 9 nucleotides align to TRBD1. Looked up from germline, CDR1 is SQVTM and CDR2 is ANQGSEA. The V gene end was trimmed by 0 bases and the J gene end by 5 bases; junction bases not matched to a gene: 4. This CDR3 is built from 14 residues. CDR3 protein: CSVEEGQGNYGYTF. CDR3 DNA: TGCAGCGTTGAAGAGGGACAGGGCAATTATGGCTACACCTTC.

This chain connects TRBV25-1 to TRBJ1-1; tentative D call: TRBD1 (5 bases). This CDR3 has 14 residues. Trimming took off 3 bases at V and 0 bases at J, with 8 bases between the two ends. Germline values: CDR1 MGHDK, CDR2 SYGVNS. The CDR3 sequence: CASSDRVMNTEAFF. The CDR3 DNA is TGTGCCAGCAGTGACAGGGTTATGAACACTGAAGCTTTCTTT.

This clone appeared a single time. The chain recombines TRBV5-4 with TRBJ1-2, with D maybe TRBD1 (5 bases). The CDR3 spans 15 residues. V gave up 0 bases and J gave up 3 bases, with 12 bases separating them. CDR1 and CDR2 from the germline V gene are SGHNT and YYREEE (reference sequence). CDR3 amino acids: CASSLGDRLDYGYTF. The CDR3 DNA is TGTGCCAGCAGCTTGGGCGACAGATTAGACTATGGCTACACCTTC. The variable domain in full, with the rest retrieved from reference TRBV5-4 and TRBJ1-2, is ETGVTQSPTHLIKTRGQQVTLRCSSQSGHNTVSWYQQALGQGPQFIFQYYREEENGRGNFPPRFSGLQFPNYSSELNVNALELDDSALYLCASSLGDRLDYGYTFGSGTRLTVV.